Listed below are T cell receptor beta chains from one sample, sequenced in a study of metastatic and nonmetastatic thyroid tumors. TCRdb reanalyzed the PCR reads via MiXCR. The sample lists approximately 39,000 clones, about 20% occurring once. Input material: blood. These receptors all stem from a female donor with papillary thyroid cancer or a benign thyroid nodule (not recorded which). Some clones in this sample may be carry-over from other donors' samples. Each CDR3 is given with its conserved first and last residue. The D gene is left open where the match is weak. Size is stated for part of the rows, as once, few or many counts, or as a class when the clone is expanded.

CDR3 DNA | CDR3 protein | J gene | CDR3 length | clone size | V gene | D gene
TGTGCCAGTAGTGGACAACCGCACTCCGAGCAGTACTTC | CASSGQPHSEQYF | TRBJ2-7 | 13 | - | TRBV19 | -
TGTGCCAGCAGCCAAGATCGATACGAGCAGTACTTC | CASSQDRYEQYF | TRBJ2-7 | 12 | many | TRBV14 | -
TGTGCCACCAGCAGAGATGCGACAGGGTACAATGAGCAGTTCTTC | CATSRDATGYNEQFF | TRBJ2-1 | 15 | - | TRBV15 | TRBD1
TGTGCCAGCAGCGTAAGCGGGAGGGCCGAGGACGGGGAGCTGTTTTTT | CASSVSGRAEDGELFF | TRBJ2-2 | 16 | - | TRBV7-2 | TRBD2
TGTGCCAGTATTCGAGGGGGGACAGGGGGCAATGAGCAGTTCTTC | CASIRGGTGGNEQFF | TRBJ2-1 | 15 | many | TRBV19 | TRBD1
TGTGCCAGCAGTTCCAGGGGCGCCCGCTCTGGGGCCAACGTCCTGACTTTC | CASSSRGARSGANVLTF | TRBJ2-6 | 17 | - | TRBV11-2 | -
TGTGCCGGGGGACAGGGTAGTGATCAGTTCTTC | CAGGQGSDQFF | TRBJ2-1 | 11 | - | TRBV12-3/TRBV12-4 | TRBD1
TGTGCCAGTAGATGGTATCGGGGAGTTGACACCGGGGAGCTGTTTTTT | CASRWYRGVDTGELFF | TRBJ2-2 | 16 | many | TRBV19 | -
TGTGCCAGCAGCTTCGTCTCTAGCGGGTATCAAGAGACCCAGTACTTC | CASSFVSSGYQETQYF | TRBJ2-5 | 16 | - | TRBV13 | TRBD2
TGTGCCAGCAGCTTTTCTAGTAGCGGGATAATAGGTACCTACGAGCAGTACTTC | CASSFSSSGIIGTYEQYF | TRBJ2-7 | 18 | - | TRBV6-2/TRBV6-3 | TRBD2
TGTGCCAGCAGTCCCGACAGCGTACGCAATTATTTT | CASSPDSVRNYF | TRBJ2-3 | 12 | many | TRBV3-1 | -
TGCAGTGCCAGATCAGCAGGACTAGCGGTCTTTGGCGAGCAGTACTTC | CSARSAGLAVFGEQYF | TRBJ2-7 | 16 | few | TRBV20-1 | TRBD2
TGTGCCAGCAGTGAACCCGGAGAAGGGGGGACCCAGTACTTC | CASSEPGEGGTQYF | TRBJ2-5 | 14 | many | TRBV2 | -